This T cell receptor beta chain derives from a study of blood T cell repertoires in COVID-19. Across the study: The analysed material was cDNA or gDNA that came from T cells, B-cell-depleted T cells, or PBMCs.

Germline CDR1 ENHRY, CDR2 SYGVKD. The CDR3 sequence is 15 residues long. Trimming removed 0 bases from V and 6 bases from J; junction bases left unmatched: 5. Original processing methods: Nucleated cell counts were estimated from reference gene primer amplification. Method: immunoSEQ multiplex PCR; TCRdb's copy keeps in-frame clones and lacks some. The V and J calls and clone size come from that table; D and trimming were worked out from the DNA. This table has tens of thousands of clones, over 80% appearing once. The chain joins TRBV10-3 to TRBJ2-7; 10 bases agree with TRBD2. Sequenced sample: peripheral blood. This receptor was taken from a woman older than 75 with acute or convalescent COVID-19. This CDR3 reads CAISESAGGTSEQYF. Written as DNA, the CDR3 is TGTGCCATCAGTGAGTCAGCGGGAGGGACTTCCGAGCAGTACTTC.